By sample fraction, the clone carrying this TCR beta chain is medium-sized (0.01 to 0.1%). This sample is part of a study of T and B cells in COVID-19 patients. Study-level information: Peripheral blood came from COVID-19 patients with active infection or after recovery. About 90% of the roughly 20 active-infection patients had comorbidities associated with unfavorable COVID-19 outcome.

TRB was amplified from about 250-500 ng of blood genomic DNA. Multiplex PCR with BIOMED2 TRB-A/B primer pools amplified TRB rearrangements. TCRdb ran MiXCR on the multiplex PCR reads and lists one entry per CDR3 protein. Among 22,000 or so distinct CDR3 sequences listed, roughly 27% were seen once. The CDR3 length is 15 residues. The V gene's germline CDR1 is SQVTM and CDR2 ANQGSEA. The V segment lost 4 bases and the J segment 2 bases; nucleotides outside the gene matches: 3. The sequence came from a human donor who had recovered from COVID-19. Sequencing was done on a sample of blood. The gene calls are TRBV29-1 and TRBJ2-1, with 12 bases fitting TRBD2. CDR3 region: CSVGLAGDPYNEQFF. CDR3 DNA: TGCAGCGTTGGACTAGCGGGAGATCCCTACAATGAGCAGTTCTTC.